The entry below gives a single TCR beta chain sequence along with its context. The antigen remains unidentified. Primers: 60 Vbeta forward and 13 Jbeta reverse. Profiled with immunoSEQ multiplex PCR; TCRdb holds only in-frame clones, not every one. The data contain tens of thousands of clones, around 70% of them seen just once; the ten biggest clones take up 8.5% to 10%. These data are taken from a study of cytomegalovirus exposure and HLA in healthy donors. Study overall: A data release that came early held some 84 million unique TCRs from HLA-typed donors.

V lost 5 bases and J lost 6, with 11 bases in between. The germline V gene encodes CDR1 WNHNN and CDR2 SYGVQD (reference sequence). The CDR3 is 13 amino acids. Study observations and caveats: In an earlier analysis, productive rearrangement rates for most beta V segments clustered near 87% or 30%.

The sequence was obtained from a woman aged 50 to 60 in good health and CMV-seropositive. Sequencing was done on a sample of PBMCs. The rearrangement joins TRBV10-1 to TRBJ2-1; D may be TRBD1 (5 bases). In nucleotides, the CDR3 is TGCGCCAGCAGTAAGGACACCCTCAATGAGCAGTTCTTC. Its protein product is CASSKDTLNEQFF.